This T cell receptor (beta chain) was captured by sequencing in a study of blood T cell repertoires in COVID-19. The overall study: PBMCs, B-cell-depleted T cells, or T cells were the source of the cDNA or gDNA that made up the material.

Profiled with immunoSEQ multiplex PCR; TCRdb holds only in-frame clones, not every one. The sample lists under 85,000 clones, approximately 90% seen once, with around 5.1% in the top ten. V shed 0 bases, J shed 4 bases, and the junction held 8 bases outside the gene matches. Germline V gene data show CDR1 as SGHTA and CDR2 as FQGNSA. The CDR3 has 18 amino acids. This rearrangement joins TRBV7-2 to TRBJ2-7; 14 bases align to TRBD2. This TCR was sampled from a woman at least 80 years old with active or convalescent COVID-19. Sequencing used peripheral blood. This CDR3 reads CASSLAGTSGRRVYEQYF. The CDR3 coding sequence is TGTGCCAGCAGCTTAGCCGGGACTAGCGGGAGAAGGGTGTACGAGCAGTACTTC.